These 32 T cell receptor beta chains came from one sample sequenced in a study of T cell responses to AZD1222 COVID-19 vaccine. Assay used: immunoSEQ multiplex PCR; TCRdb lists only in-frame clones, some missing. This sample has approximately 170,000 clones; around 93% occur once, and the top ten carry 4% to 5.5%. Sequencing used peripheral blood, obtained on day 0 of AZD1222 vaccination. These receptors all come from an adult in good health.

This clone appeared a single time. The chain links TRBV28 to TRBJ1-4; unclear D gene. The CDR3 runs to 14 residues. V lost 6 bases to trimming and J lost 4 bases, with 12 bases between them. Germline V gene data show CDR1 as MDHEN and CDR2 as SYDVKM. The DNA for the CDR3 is TGTGCCAGCAGCCGGCATGGAGATAATGAAAAACTGTTTTTT. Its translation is CASSRHGDNEKLFF.

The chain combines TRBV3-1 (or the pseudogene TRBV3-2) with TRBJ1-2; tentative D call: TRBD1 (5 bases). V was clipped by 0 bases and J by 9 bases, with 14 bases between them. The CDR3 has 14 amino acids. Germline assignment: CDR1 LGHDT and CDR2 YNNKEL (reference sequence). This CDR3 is CASSQDTTARRYTF. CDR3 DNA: TGTGCCAGCAGCCAAGACACGACAGCGCGCCGCTACACCTTC.

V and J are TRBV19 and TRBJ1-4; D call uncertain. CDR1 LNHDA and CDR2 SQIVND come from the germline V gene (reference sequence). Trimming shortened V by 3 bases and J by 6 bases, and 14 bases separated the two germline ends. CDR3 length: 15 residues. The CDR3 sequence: CASSMGGPGDEKLFF. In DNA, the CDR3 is TGTGCCAGTAGTATGGGAGGGCCCGGCGATGAAAAACTGTTTTTT.

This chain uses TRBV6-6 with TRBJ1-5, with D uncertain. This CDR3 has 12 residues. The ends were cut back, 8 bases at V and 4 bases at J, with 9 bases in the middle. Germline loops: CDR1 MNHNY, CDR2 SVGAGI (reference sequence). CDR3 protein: CASHHINQPQHF. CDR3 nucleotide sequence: TGTGCCAGCCACCATATAAATCAGCCCCAGCATTTT.

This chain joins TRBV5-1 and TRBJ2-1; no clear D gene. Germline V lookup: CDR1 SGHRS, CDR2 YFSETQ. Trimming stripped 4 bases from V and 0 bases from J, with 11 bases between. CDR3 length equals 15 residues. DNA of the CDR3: TGCGCCAGCAGCCAGGCGTTGAACTCCTACAATGAGCAGTTCTTC. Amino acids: CASSQALNSYNEQFF.

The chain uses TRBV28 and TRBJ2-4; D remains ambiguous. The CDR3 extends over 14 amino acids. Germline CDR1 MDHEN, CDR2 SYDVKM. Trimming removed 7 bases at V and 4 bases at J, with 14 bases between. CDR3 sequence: CASNQGGAKNIQYF. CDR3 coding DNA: TGTGCCAGCAACCAAGGTGGAGCGAAAAACATTCAGTACTTC.

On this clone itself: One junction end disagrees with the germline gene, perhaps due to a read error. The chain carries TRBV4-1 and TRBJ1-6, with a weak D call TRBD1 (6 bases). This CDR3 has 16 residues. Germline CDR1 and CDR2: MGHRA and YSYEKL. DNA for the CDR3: TGCGCCAGCAGCCAAGATCCAGGGGCCTTTAATTCTCCCCTCCACTTT. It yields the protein CASSQDPGAFNSPLHF.

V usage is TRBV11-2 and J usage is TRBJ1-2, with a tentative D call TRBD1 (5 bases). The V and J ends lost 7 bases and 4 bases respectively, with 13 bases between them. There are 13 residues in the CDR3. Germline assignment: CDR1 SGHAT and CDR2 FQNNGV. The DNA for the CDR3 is TGTGCCAGCAAGCCCAGGGTGGGCTATGGCTACACCTTC. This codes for CASKPRVGYGYTF. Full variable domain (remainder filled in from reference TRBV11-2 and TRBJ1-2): EAGVAQSPRYKIIEKRQSVAFWCNPISGHATLYWYQQILGQGPKLLIQFQNNGVVDDSQLPKDRFSAERLKGVDSTLKIQPAKLEDSAVYLCASKPRVGYGYTFGSGTRLTVV.

As DNA, the CDR3 is TGTGCCTGGAGCGCCCATCGGGGCAGCCTTGATCAGCCCCAGCATTTT. This gives the protein CAWSAHRGSLDQPQHF. The rearrangement uses TRBV30 and TRBJ1-5; possibly TRBD1 for D (5 bases). Between the trimmed V and J ends, which lost 3 bases and 5 bases, there was a span of 20 bases. CDR1 is GTSNPN, CDR2 SVGIG, per germline (reference sequence). This CDR3 region has 16 residues. The whole variable domain, filled in from reference TRBV30 and TRBJ1-5, reads SQTIHQWPATLVQPVGSPLSLECTVEGTSNPNLYWYRQAAGRGLQLLFYSVGIGQISSEVPQNLSASRPQDRQFILSSKKLLLSDSGFYLCAWSAHRGSLDQPQHFGDGTRLSIL.

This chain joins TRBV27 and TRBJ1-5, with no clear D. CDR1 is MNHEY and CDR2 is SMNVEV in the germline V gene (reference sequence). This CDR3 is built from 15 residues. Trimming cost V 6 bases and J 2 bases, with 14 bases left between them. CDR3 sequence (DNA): TGTGCCAGCAGCCCTTATAGAGGCGGCAATCAGCCCCAGCATTTT. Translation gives CASSPYRGGNQPQHF.

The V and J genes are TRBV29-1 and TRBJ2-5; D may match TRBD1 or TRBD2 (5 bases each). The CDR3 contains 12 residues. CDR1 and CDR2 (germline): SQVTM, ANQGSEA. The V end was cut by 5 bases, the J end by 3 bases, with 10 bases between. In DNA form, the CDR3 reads TGCAGCGTTACTCAGGGAGAAGAGACCCAGTACTTC. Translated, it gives CSVTQGEETQYF.

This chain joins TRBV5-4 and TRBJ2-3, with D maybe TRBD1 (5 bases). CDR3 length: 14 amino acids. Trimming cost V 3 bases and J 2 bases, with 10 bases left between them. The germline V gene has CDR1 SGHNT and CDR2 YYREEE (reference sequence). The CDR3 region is CASSSYRPTDTQYF. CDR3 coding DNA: TGTGCCAGCAGCTCCTACAGGCCCACAGATACGCAGTATTTT.

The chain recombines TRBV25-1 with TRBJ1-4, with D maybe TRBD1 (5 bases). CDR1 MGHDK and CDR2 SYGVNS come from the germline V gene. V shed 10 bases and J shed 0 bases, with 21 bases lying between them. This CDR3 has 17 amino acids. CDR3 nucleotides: TGTGCCACGGGACCTACACCTTTTCTTCCAACTAATGAAAAACTGTTTTTT. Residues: CATGPTPFLPTNEKLFF. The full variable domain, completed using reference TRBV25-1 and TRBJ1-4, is EADIYQTPRYLVIGTGKKITLECSQTMGHDKMYWYQQDPGMELHLIHYSYGVNSTEKGDLSSESTVSRIRTEHFPLTLESARPSHTSQYLCATGPTPFLPTNEKLFFGSGTQLSVL.

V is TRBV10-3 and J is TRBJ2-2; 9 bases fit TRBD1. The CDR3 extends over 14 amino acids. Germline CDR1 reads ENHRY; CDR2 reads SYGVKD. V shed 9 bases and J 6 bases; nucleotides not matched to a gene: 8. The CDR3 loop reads CAISRDRDPGELFF. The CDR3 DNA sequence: TGTGCCATTTCCCGGGACAGGGACCCCGGGGAGCTGTTTTTT.

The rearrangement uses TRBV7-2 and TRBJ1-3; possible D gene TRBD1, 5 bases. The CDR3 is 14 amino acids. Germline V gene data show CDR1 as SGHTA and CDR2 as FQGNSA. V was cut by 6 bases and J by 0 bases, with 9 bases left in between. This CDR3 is CASRRQNSGNTIYF. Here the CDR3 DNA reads TGTGCCAGCAGGAGACAGAACTCTGGAAACACCATATATTTT. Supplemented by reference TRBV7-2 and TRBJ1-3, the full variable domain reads GAGVSQSPSNKVTEKGKDVELRCDPISGHTALYWYRQSLGQGLEFLIYFQGNSAPDKSGLPSDRFSAERTGGSVSTLTIQRTQQEDSAVYLCASRRQNSGNTIYFGEGSWLTVV.

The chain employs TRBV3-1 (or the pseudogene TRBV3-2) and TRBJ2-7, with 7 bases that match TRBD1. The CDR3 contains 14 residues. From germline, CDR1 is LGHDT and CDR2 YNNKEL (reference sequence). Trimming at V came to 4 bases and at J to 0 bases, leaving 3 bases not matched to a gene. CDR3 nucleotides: TGTGCCAGCAGCCGCGCAGGGGGCTCCTACGAGCAGTACTTC. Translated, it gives CASSRAGGSYEQYF.

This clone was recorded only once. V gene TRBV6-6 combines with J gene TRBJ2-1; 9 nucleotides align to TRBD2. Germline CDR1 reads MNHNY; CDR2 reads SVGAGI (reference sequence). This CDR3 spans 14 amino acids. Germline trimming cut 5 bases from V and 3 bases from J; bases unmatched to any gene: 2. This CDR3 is CASSVTSGYNEQFF. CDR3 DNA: TGTGCCAGCAGTGTGACTAGCGGCTACAATGAGCAGTTCTTC.

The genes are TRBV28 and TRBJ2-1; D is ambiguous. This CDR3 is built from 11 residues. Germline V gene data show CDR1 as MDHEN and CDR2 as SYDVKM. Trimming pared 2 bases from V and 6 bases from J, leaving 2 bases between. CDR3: CASSLSNEQFF. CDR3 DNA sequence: TGTGCCAGCAGTTTAAGCAATGAGCAGTTCTTC.

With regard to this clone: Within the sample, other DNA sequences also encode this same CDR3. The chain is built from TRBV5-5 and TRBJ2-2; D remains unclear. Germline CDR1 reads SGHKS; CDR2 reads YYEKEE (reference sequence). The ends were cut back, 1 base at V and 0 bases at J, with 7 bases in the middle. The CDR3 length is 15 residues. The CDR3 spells CASSLQGSNTGELFF. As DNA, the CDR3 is TGTGCCAGCAGCTTGCAAGGATCGAACACCGGGGAGCTGTTTTTT.

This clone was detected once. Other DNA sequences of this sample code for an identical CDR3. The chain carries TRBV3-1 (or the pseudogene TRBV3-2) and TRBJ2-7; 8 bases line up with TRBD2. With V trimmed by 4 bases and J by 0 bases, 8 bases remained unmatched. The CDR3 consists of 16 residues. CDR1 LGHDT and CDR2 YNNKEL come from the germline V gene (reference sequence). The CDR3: CASSRRTSITSYEQYF. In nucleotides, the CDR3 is TGTGCCAGCAGCCGCCGGACTAGCATAACCTCCTACGAGCAGTACTTC.

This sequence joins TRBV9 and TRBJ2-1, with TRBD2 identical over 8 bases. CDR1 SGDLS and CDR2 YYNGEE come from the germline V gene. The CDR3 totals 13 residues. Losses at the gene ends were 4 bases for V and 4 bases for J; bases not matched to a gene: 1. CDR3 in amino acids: CASSSGGYNEQFF. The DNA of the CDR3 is TGTGCCAGCAGCTCGGGGGGGTACAATGAGCAGTTCTTC. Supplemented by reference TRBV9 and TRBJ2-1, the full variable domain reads DSGVTQTPKHLITATGQRVTLRCSPRSGDLSVYWYQQSLDQGLQFLIQYYNGEERAKGNILERFSAQQFPDLHSELNLSSLELGDSALYFCASSSGGYNEQFFGPGTRLTVL.

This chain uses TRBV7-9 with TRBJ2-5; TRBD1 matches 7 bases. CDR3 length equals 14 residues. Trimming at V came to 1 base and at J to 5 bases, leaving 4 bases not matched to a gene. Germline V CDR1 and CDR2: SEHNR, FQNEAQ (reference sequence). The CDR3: CASSLVGGVETQYF. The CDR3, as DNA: TGTGCCAGCAGCTTAGTAGGGGGCGTCGAGACCCAGTACTTC.

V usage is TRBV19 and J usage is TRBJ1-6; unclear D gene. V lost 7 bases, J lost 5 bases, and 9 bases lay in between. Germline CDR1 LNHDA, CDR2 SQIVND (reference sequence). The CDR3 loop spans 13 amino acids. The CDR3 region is CASMDGNNSPLHF. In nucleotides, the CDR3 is TGTGCCAGTATGGACGGAAATAATTCACCCCTCCACTTT.

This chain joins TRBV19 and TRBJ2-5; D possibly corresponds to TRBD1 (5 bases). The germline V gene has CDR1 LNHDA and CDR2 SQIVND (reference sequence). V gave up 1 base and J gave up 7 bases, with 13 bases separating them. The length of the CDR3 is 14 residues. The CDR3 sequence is CASSIVAGSRTQYF. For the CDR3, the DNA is TGTGCCAGTAGTATAGTGGCAGGGTCAAGGACCCAGTACTTC.

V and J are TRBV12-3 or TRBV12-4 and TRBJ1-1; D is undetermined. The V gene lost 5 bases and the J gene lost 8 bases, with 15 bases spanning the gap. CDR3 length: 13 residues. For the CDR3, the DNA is TGTGCCAGCAGTCTACTCCTCGTTTGGGAAGCTTTCTTT. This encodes CASSLLLVWEAFF.

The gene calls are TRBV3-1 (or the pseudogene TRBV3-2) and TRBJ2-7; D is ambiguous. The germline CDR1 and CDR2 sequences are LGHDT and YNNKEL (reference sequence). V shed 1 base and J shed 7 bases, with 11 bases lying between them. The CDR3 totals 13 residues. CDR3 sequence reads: CASSQVDPGEQYF. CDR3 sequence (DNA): TGTGCCAGCAGCCAAGTAGATCCCGGAGAGCAGTACTTC.

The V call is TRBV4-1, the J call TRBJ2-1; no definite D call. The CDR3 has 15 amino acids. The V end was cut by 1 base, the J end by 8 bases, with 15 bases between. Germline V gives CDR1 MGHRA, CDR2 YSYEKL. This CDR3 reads CASSQGLLRPHEQFF. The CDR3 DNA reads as TGCGCCAGCAGCCAAGGTCTACTTCGCCCCCATGAGCAGTTCTTC.

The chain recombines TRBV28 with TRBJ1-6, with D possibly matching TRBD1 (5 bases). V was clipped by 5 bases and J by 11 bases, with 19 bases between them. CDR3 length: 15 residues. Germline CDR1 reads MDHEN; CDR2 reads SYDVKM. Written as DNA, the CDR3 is TGTGCCAGCAGTCCCCCGGGGGGGAGTGGAGCACCCCTCCACTTT. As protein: CASSPPGGSGAPLHF.

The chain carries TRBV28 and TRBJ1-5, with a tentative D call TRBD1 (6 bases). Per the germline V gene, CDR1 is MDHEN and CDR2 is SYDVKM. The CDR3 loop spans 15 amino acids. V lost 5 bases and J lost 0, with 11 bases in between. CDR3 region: CASSPGQYSNQPQHF. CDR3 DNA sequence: TGTGCCAGCAGTCCCGGACAGTATAGCAATCAGCCCCAGCATTTT. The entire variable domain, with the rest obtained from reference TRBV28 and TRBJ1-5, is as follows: DVKVTQSSRYLVKRTGEKVFLECVQDMDHENMFWYRQDPGLGLRLIYFSYDVKMKEKGDIPEGYSVSREKKERFSLILESASTNQTSMYLCASSPGQYSNQPQHFGDGTRLSIL.

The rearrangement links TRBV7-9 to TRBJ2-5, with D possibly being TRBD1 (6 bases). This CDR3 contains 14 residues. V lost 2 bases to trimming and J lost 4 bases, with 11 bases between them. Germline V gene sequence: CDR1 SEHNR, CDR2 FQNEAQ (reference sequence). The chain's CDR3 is CASSLSGAGETQYF. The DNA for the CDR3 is TGTGCCAGCAGCTTATCAGGGGCAGGAGAGACCCAGTACTTC.

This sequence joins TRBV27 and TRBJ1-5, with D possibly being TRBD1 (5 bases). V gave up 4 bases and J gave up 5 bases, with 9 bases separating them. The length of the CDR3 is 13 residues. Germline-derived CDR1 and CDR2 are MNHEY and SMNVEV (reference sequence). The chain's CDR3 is CASSSRADQPQHF. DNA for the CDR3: TGTGCCAGCAGTTCCAGGGCTGATCAGCCCCAGCATTTT.

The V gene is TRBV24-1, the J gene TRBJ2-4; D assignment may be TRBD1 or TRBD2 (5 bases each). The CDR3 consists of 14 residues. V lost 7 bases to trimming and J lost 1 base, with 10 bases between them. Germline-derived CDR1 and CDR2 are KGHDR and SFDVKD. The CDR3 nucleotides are TGTGCCACCAGCGCAGGGACGGCCAAAAACATTCAGTACTTC. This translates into CATSAGTAKNIQYF.